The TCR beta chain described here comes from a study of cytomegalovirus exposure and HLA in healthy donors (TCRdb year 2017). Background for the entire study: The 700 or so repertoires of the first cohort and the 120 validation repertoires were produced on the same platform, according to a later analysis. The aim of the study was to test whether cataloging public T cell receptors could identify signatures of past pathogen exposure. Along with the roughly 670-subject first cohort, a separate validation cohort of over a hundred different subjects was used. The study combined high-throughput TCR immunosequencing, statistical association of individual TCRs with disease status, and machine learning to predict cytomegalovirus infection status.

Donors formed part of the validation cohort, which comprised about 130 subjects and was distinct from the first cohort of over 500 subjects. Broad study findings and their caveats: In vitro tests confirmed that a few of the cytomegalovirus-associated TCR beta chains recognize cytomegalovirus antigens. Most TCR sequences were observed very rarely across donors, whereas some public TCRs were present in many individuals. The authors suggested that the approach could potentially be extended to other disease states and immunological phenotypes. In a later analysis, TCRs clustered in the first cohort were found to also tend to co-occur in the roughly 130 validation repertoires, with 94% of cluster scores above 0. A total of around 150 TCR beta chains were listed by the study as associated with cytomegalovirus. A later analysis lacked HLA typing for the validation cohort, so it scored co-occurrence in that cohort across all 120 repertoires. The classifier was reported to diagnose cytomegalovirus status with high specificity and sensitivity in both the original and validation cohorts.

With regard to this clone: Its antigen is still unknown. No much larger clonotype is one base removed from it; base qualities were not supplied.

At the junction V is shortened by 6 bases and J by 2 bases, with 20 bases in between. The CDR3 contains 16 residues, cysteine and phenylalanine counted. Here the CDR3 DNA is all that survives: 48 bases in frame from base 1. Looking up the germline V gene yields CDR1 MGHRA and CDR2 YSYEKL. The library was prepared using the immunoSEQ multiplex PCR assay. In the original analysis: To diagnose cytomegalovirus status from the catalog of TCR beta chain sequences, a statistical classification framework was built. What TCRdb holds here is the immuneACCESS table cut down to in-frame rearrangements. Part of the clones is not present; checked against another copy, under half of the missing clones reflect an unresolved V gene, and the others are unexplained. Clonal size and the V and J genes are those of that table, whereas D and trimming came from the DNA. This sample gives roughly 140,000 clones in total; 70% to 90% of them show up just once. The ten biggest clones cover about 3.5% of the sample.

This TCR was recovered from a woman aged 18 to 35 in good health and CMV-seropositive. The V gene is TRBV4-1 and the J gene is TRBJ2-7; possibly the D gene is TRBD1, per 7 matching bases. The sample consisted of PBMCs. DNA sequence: TGCGCCAGCAGGCCTATGACAGGGACTCCTACCTACGAGCAGTACTTC. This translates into CASRPMTGTPTYEQYF.